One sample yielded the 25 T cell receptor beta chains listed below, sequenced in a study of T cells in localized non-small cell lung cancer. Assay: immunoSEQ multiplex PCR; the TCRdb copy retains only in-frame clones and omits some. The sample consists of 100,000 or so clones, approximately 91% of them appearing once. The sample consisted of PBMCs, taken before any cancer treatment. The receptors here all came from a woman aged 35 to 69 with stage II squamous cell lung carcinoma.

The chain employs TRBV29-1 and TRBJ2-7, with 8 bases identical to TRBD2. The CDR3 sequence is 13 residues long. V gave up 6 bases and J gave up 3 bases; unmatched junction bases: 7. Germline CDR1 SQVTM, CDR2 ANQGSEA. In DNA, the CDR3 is TGCAGCGTCCAACCCGGGGGGGGCTACGAGCAGTACTTC. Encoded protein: CSVQPGGGYEQYF.

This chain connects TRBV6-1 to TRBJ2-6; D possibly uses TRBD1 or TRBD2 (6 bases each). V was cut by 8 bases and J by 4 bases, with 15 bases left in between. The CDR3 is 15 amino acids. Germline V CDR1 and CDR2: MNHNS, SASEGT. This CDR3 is CASFPRGAGANVLTF. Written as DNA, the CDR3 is TGTGCCAGCTTCCCTAGGGGGGCGGGGGCCAACGTCCTGACTTTC.

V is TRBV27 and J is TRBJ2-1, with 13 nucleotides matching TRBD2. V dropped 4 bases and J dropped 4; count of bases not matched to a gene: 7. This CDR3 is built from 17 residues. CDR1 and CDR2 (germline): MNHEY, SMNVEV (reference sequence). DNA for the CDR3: TGTGCCAGCAGTTCGGGACTAGCGGGACCCCCGTACAATGAGCAGTTCTTC. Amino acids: CASSSGLAGPPYNEQFF.

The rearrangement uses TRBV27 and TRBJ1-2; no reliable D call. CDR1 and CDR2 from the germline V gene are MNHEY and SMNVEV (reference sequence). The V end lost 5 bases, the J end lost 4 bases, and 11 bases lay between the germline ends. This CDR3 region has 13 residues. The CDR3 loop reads CASSTGPSYGYTF. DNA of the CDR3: TGTGCCAGCAGTACCGGGCCCTCCTATGGCTACACCTTC.

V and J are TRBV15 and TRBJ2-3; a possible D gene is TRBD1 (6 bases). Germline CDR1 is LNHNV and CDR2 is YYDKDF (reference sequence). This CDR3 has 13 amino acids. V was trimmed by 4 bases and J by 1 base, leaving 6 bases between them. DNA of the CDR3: TGTGCCACCAGCACAGGGGGCACAGATACGCAGTATTTT. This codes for CATSTGGTDTQYF.

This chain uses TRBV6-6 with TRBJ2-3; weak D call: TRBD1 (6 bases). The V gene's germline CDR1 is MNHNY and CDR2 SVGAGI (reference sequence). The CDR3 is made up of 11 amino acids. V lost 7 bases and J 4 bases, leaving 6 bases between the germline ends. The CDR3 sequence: CASKGADTQYF. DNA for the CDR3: TGTGCCAGCAAGGGGGCAGATACGCAGTATTTT.

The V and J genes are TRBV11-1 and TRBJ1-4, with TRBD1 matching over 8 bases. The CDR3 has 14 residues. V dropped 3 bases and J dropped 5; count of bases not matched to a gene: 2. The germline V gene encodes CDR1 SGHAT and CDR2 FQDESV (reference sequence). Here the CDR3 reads CASSFDRGNEKLFF. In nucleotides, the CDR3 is TGTGCCAGCAGCTTTGACAGGGGCAATGAAAAACTGTTTTTT.

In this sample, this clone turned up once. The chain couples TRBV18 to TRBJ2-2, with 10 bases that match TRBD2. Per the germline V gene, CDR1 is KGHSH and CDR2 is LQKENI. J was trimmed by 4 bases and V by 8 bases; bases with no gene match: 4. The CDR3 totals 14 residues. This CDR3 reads CASQIAGGTGELFF. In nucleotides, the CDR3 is TGTGCCAGCCAAATAGCGGGAGGCACCGGGGAGCTGTTTTTT.

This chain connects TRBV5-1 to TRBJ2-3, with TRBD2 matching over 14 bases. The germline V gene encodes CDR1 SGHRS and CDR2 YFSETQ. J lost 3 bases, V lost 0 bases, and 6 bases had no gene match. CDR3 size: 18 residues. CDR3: CASSLGLAGGPSTDTQYF. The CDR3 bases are TGCGCCAGCAGCTTGGGACTAGCGGGAGGGCCGTCGACAGATACGCAGTATTTT.

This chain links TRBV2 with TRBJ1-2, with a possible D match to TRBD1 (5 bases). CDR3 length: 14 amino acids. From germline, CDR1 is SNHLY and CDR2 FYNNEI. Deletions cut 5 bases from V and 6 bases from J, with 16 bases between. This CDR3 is CASSRTSTGDGYTF. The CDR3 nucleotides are TGTGCCAGCAGTAGGACAAGTACAGGAGATGGCTACACCTTC.

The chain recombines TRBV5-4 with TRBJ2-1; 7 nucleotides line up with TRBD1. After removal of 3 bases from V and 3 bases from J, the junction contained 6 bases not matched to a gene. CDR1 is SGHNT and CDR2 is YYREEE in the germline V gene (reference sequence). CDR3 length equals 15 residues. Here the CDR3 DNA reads TGTGCCAGCAGCTCCCTTGACAGGGACTACAATGAGCAGTTCTTC. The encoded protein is CASSSLDRDYNEQFF.

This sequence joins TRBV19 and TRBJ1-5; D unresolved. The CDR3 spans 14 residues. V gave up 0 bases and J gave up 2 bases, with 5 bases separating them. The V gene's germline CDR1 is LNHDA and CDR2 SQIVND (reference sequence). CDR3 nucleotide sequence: TGTGCCAGTAGTATAGATCCAGGCAATCAGCCCCAGCATTTT. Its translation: CASSIDPGNQPQHF.

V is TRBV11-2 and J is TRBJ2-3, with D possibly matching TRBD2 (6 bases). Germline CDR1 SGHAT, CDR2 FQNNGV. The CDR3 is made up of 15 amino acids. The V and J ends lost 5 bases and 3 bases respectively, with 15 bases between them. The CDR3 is CASSDPGSGTDTQYF. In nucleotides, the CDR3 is TGTGCCAGCAGCGACCCCGGGAGTGGGACAGATACGCAGTATTTT.

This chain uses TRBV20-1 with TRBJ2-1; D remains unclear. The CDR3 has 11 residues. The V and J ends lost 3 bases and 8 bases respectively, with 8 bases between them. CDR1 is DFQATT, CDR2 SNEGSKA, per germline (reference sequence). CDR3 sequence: CSASSRDEQFF. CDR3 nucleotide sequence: TGCAGTGCTAGTTCTCGCGATGAGCAGTTCTTC.

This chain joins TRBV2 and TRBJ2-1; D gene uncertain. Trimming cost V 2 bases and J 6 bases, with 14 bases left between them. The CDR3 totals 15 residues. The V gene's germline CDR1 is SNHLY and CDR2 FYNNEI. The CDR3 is CASSENWVNVNEQFF. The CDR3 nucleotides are TGTGCCAGCAGTGAAAACTGGGTGAACGTCAATGAGCAGTTCTTC.

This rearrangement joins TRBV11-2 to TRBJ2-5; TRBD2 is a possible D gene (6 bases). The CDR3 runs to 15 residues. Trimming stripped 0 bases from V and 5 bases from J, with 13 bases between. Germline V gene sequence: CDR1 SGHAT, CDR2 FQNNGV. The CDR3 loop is CASSLEGRDLETQYF. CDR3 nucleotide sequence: TGTGCCAGCAGCTTAGAGGGGCGGGACTTGGAGACCCAGTACTTC.

The CDR3 nucleotides read TGTGCCAGCAGCCCAGATGTAACCGGGGAGCTGTTTTTT. Residues: CASSPDVTGELFF. This rearrangement joins TRBV5-4 to TRBJ2-2; D remains unclear. CDR1 is SGHNT, CDR2 YYREEE, per germline (reference sequence). The CDR3 is 13 amino acids. Trimming shortened V by 4 bases and J by 5 bases, and 9 bases separated the two germline ends.

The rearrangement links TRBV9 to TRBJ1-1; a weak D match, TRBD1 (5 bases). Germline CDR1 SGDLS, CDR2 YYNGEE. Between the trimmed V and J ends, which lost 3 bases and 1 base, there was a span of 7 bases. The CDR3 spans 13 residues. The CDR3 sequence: CASSAGQNTEAFF. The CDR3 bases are TGTGCCAGCAGCGCCGGACAGAACACTGAAGCTTTCTTT.

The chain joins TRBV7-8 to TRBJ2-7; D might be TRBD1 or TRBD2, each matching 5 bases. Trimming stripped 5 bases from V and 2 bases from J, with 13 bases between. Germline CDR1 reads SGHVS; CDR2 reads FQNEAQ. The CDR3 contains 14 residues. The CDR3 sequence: CASSARDRAYEQYF. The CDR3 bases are TGTGCCAGCAGCGCCCGGGACCGTGCCTACGAGCAGTACTTC.

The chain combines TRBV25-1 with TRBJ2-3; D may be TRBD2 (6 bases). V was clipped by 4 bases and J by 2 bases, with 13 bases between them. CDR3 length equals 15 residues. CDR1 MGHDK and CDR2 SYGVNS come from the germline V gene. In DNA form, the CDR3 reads TGTGCCAGCAGTGCCAGCAGGGAGGTCACAGATACGCAGTATTTT. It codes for CASSASREVTDTQYF.

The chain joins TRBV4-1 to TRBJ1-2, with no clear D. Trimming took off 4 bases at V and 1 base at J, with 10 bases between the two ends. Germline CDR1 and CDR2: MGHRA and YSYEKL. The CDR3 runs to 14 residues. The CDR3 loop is CASSRLGLNYGYTF. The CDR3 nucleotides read TGCGCCAGCAGCCGCTTGGGTCTTAACTATGGCTACACCTTC.

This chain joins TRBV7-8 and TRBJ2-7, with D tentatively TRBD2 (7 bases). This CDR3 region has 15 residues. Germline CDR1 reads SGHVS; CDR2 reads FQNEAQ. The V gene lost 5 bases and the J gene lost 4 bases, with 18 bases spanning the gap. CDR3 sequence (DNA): TGTGCCAGCAGCGAAGGGGGGGGCAGGGTATACGAGCAGTACTTC. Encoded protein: CASSEGGGRVYEQYF. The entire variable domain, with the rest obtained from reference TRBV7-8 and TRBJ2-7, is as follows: GAGVSQSPRYKVAKRGQDVALRCDPISGHVSLFWYQQALGQGPEFLTYFQNEAQLDKSGLPSDRFFAERPEGSVSTLKIQRTQQEDSAVYLCASSEGGGRVYEQYFGPGTRLTVT.

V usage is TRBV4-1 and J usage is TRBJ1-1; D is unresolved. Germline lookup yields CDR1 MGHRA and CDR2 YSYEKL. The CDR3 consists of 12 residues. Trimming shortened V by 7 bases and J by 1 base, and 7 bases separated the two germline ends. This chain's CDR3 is CASNGWNTEAFF. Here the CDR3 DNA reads TGCGCCAGCAACGGCTGGAACACTGAAGCTTTCTTT.

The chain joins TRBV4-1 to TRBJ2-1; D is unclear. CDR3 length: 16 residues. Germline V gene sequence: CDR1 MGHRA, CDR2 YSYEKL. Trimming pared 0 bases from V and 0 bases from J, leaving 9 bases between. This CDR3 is CASSQDPPSSYNEQFF. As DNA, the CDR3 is TGCGCCAGCAGCCAAGATCCCCCCAGCTCCTACAATGAGCAGTTCTTC.

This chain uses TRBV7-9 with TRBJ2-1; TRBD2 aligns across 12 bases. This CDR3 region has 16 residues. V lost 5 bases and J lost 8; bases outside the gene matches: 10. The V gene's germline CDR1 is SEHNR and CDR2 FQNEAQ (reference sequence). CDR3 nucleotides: TGTGCCAGCAGCCTGCTGACTAGCGGGGGAAGGGATGAGCAGTTCTTC. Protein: CASSLLTSGGRDEQFF. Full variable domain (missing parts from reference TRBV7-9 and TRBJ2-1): DTGVSQNPRHKITKRGQNVTFRCDPISEHNRLYWYRQTLGQGPEFLTYFQNEAQLEKSRLLSDRFSAERPKGSFSTLEIQRTEQGDSAMYLCASSLLTSGGRDEQFFGPGTRLTVL.